The next 29 T cell receptor beta chains were all read from a single sample in a study of T cells in Graves' hyperthyroidism and ophthalmopathy. There were TCR beta CDR3 regions amplified from RNA transcripts. First-round RT-PCR with HTBI primers amplified the TCR CDR3 region. Each CDR3 protein gets one entry after TCRdb re-called the multiplex PCR reads with MiXCR. The table records roughly 500,000 distinct CDR3 sequences, approximately 48% of them present only once. Sequenced: peripheral blood or thyroid tissue (not recorded which). The receptors shown here come from an adult woman with Graves' disease, either hyperthyroidism or ophthalmopathy (not recorded which).

V is TRBV30 and J is TRBJ1-2; D perhaps matches TRBD1 (5 bases). The V and J ends lost 7 bases and 2 bases respectively, with 17 bases between them. CDR3 length: 14 residues. Germline V gene lookup returns CDR1 GTSNPN and CDR2 SVGIG (reference sequence). In DNA form, the CDR3 reads TGTGCCTTAGGGGCCAGCGGGGGGAACTATGGCTACACCTTC. Translating gives CALGASGGNYGYTF.

Notes on this clonotype: One end of the junction varies from germline; a read error may be responsible. The V call is TRBV10-3, the J call TRBJ2-5, with a possible D match to TRBD1 (6 bases). Germline lookup yields CDR1 ENHRY and CDR2 SYGVKD. This CDR3 is 15 amino acids long. The CDR3 spells CASSCGGQGPETQYF. DNA of the CDR3: TGTGCCAGCAGTTGCGGCGGTCAGGGGCCGGAGACCCAGTACTTC.

In this sample, this clonotype turned up a few times. The chain employs TRBV10-3 and TRBJ2-7; no firm D call. The germline V and J ends were trimmed by 3 bases and 7 bases, with 10 bases remaining between them. Germline CDR1 ENHRY, CDR2 SYGVKD. The CDR3 loop spans 12 amino acids. The CDR3 bases are TGTGCCATCAGTGAATGGGCAGCTGAGCAGTACTTC. Amino acids: CAISEWAAEQYF.

The genes are TRBV15 and TRBJ2-7; 8 bases map to TRBD2. The ends lost 0 bases at V and 6 bases at J; junction bases unmatched: 4. The CDR3 spans 14 residues. Germline-derived CDR1 and CDR2 are LNHNV and YYDKDF (reference sequence). In nucleotides, the CDR3 is TGTGCCACCAGCAGAGACGGGAGGGCCGGCGAGCAGTACTTC. This encodes CATSRDGRAGEQYF.

The chain carries TRBV10-3 and TRBJ2-5; TRBD2 agrees at 14 bases. CDR3 size: 16 residues. Looked up from germline, CDR1 is ENHRY and CDR2 is SYGVKD. Germline trimming cut 10 bases from V and 4 bases from J; bases unmatched to any gene: 11. The CDR3 sequence is CASRKGTSGSGETQYF. The CDR3 region has the DNA TGTGCCAGCAGGAAGGGGACTAGCGGGAGCGGAGAGACCCAGTACTTC.

This clonotype was recorded many times. This chain links TRBV4-2 with TRBJ2-5; D is unresolved. The CDR3 sequence is 14 residues long. Germline V gene lookup returns CDR1 LGHNA and CDR2 YNFKEQ. The germline V and J ends were trimmed by 0 bases and 7 bases, with 12 bases remaining between them. In nucleotides, the CDR3 is TGTGCCAGCAGCCAAGAGGATACCGTAGGGACCCAGTACTTC. Translated: CASSQEDTVGTQYF.

The table lists this clonotype with a few counts. The rearrangement uses TRBV28 and TRBJ2-7; D uncertain. Trimming stripped 2 bases from V and 3 bases from J, with 11 bases between. Germline-derived CDR1 and CDR2 are MDHEN and SYDVKM. The CDR3 is made up of 14 amino acids. CDR3 DNA sequence: TGTGCCAGCAGTTTAATCCTGCAGAGCTACGAGCAGTACTTC. As protein: CASSLILQSYEQYF. Full variable domain (outside the CDR3, taken from reference TRBV28 and TRBJ2-7): DVKVTQSSRYLVKRTGEKVFLECVQDMDHENMFWYRQDPGLGLRLIYFSYDVKMKEKGDIPEGYSVSREKKERFSLILESASTNQTSMYLCASSLILQSYEQYFGPGTRLTVT.

The genes are TRBV2 and TRBJ2-2; perhaps D is TRBD1 or TRBD2 (5 bases each). The ends were cut back, 6 bases at V and 7 bases at J, with 12 bases in the middle. The CDR3 is made up of 13 amino acids. The germline gives CDR1 SNHLY, CDR2 FYNNEI. The CDR3 DNA follows: TGTGCCAGCAGACTAGGGGAGATCGGGGAGCTGTTTTTT. As protein: CASRLGEIGELFF.

This clonotype was detected only once. The chain joins TRBV20-1 to TRBJ2-7, with TRBD1 matching 8 bases. V dropped 1 base and J dropped 3; count of bases not matched to a gene: 8. Germline V gene data show CDR1 as DFQATT and CDR2 as SNEGSKA (reference sequence). The CDR3 consists of 15 residues. The CDR3 DNA is TGCAGTGCTAGAGCTCCGGGACAGGACATCTACGAGCAGTACTTC. This sequence encodes CSARAPGQDIYEQYF.

V is TRBV7-3 and J is TRBJ1-6; D gene uncertain. Trimming took off 3 bases at V and 7 bases at J, with 7 bases between the two ends. Germline CDR1 and CDR2: SGHTA and FQGTGA. CDR3 size: 13 residues. CDR3: CASSFSRNSPLHF. DNA for the CDR3: TGTGCCAGCAGCTTTAGTAGAAATTCACCCCTCCACTTT.

As concerns this clonotype: The final CDR3 position lacks the conserved phenylalanine or tryptophan, pointing to a likely read error. Because the CDR3's place on the DNA is in doubt, the DNA is left out and the CDR3 is given as listed by TCRdb. This chain uses TRBV2 with TRBJ2-5; the table names TRBD1, a call not compared with the DNA. Per germline, CDR1 SNHLY and CDR2 FYNNEI. The CDR3 contains 17 residues when both ends are counted. The CDR3 spells CASSDLRGLGYGYTFGS.

This clonotype showed up many times. The V call is TRBV6-1, the J call TRBJ1-1, with D uncertain. Trimming took 6 bases from V and 5 from J, leaving 13 bases between them. The CDR3 sequence is 13 residues long. CDR1 is MNHNS and CDR2 is SASEGT in the germline V gene. The CDR3 sequence: CASSYGTGTEAFF. DNA of the CDR3: TGTGCCAGCAGCTACGGAACGGGGACTGAAGCTTTCTTT.

This clonotype came up many times. This sequence joins TRBV4-1 and TRBJ1-5, with 7 positions matching TRBD1. The CDR3 sequence is 15 residues long. The V gene end was trimmed by 1 base and the J gene end by 3 bases; junction bases not matched to a gene: 3. Germline V gene lookup returns CDR1 MGHRA and CDR2 YSYEKL. The chain's CDR3 is CASSQGQGSNQPQHF. CDR3 nucleotide sequence: TGCGCCAGCAGCCAAGGACAGGGATCCAATCAGCCCCAGCATTTT.

The rearrangement uses TRBV20-1 and TRBJ1-6; 8 positions match TRBD1. CDR3 length: 14 amino acids. Germline CDR1 is DFQATT and CDR2 is SNEGSKA (reference sequence). J was trimmed by 9 bases and V by 4 bases; bases with no gene match: 8. CDR3 DNA: TGCAGTGCTAATTTGGGACAGGCAGGTTCACCCCTCCACTTT. Its translation: CSANLGQAGSPLHF.

This clonotype was counted many times. V is TRBV7-6 and J is TRBJ2-7; D perhaps matches TRBD1 (6 bases). Germline-derived CDR1 and CDR2 are SGHVS and FNYEAQ. The CDR3 covers 16 residues. Between the trimmed V and J ends, which lost 1 base and 0 bases, there was a span of 13 bases. The CDR3 is CASSLGPTGSSYEQYF. The CDR3 DNA reads TGTGCCAGCAGCTTAGGCCCTACAGGGAGCTCCTACGAGCAGTACTTC. The whole variable domain, remainder taken from reference TRBV7-6 and TRBJ2-7, is GAGVSQSPRYKVTKRGQDVALRCDPISGHVSLYWYRQALGQGPEFLTYFNYEAQQDKSGLPNDRFSAERPEGSISTLTIQRTEQRDSAMYRCASSLGPTGSSYEQYFGPGTRLTVT.

This clonotype has a handful of counts. The gene calls are TRBV15 and TRBJ2-3, with 8 bases identical to TRBD1. The CDR3 is 16 residues long. V lost 0 bases to trimming and J lost 5 bases; unmatched junction nucleotides: 7. The germline V gene encodes CDR1 LNHNV and CDR2 YYDKDF (reference sequence). This CDR3 is CATSREGQGRRDTQYF. In DNA, the CDR3 is TGTGCCACCAGCAGAGAAGGACAGGGACGGAGAGATACGCAGTATTTT.

The CDR3 nucleotides are TGTGCCATCAGTGACCCCACCCGACAGGTGCCGAACACTGAAGCTTTCTTT. Translated, it gives CAISDPTRQVPNTEAFF. This chain connects TRBV10-3 to TRBJ1-1; perhaps TRBD1 as D (6 bases). Germline CDR1 is ENHRY and CDR2 is SYGVKD. Trimming stripped 3 bases from V and 1 base from J, with 18 bases between. CDR3 size: 17 residues.

This clonotype was observed at least ten times. The chain carries TRBV2 and TRBJ2-5; TRBD2 agrees at 12 bases. Germline V CDR1 and CDR2: SNHLY, FYNNEI. V lost 9 bases and J lost 3; bases outside the gene matches: 2. The CDR3 runs to 13 residues. The CDR3: CASGLAGKETQYF. In nucleotides, the CDR3 is TGTGCCAGTGGACTAGCGGGAAAAGAGACCCAGTACTTC.

This clonotype has a count of ten or more. This chain links TRBV12-3 or TRBV12-4 with TRBJ2-7; D possibly corresponds to TRBD1 (6 bases). CDR3 length equals 14 residues. V gave up 5 bases and J gave up 0 bases, with 11 bases separating them. DNA of the CDR3: TGTGCCAGCAGTCCCACAGGGTTCTCCTACGAGCAGTACTTC. Amino acids: CASSPTGFSYEQYF.

This clonotype was counted only a few times. The genes are TRBV14 and TRBJ2-7; no definite D call. V was trimmed by 0 bases and J by 7 bases, leaving 7 bases between them. The germline CDR1 and CDR2 sequences are SGHDN and FVKESK. This CDR3 spans 12 amino acids. The CDR3 protein is CASSQDVREQYF. As DNA, the CDR3 is TGTGCCAGCAGCCAAGATGTGAGGGAGCAGTACTTC.

Many counts were recorded for this clonotype. J is TRBJ1-1 and V is TRBV9, with TRBD1 identical over 11 bases. The V gene's germline CDR1 is SGDLS and CDR2 YYNGEE. V lost 4 bases, J lost 5 bases, and 7 bases stayed unmatched. The CDR3 is made up of 15 amino acids. The CDR3 is CASSSRTGGLTEAFF. For the CDR3, the DNA is TGTGCCAGCAGCTCCAGGACAGGGGGCTTGACTGAAGCTTTCTTT.

The chain has TRBV7-2 and TRBJ1-1; TRBD1 is a possible D gene (6 bases). V was shortened by 5 bases and J by 4 bases, with 14 bases between the two germline ends. CDR1 is SGHTA, CDR2 FQGNSA, per germline. The CDR3 sequence is 14 residues long. This chain's CDR3 is CASSIGTPGTEAFF. The CDR3 region has the DNA TGTGCCAGCAGCATTGGGACACCCGGCACTGAAGCTTTCTTT.

This clonotype has at least ten counts. This chain connects TRBV29-1 to TRBJ2-7, with 11 bases matching TRBD1. CDR1 SQVTM and CDR2 ANQGSEA come from the germline V gene. V shed 6 bases and J 4 bases; nucleotides not matched to a gene: 8. The CDR3 has 14 residues. The CDR3 bases are TGCAGCGTCGTGGACAGGGGGCGCGTTTACGAGCAGTACTTC. As protein: CSVVDRGRVYEQYF.

This clonotype was recorded at least ten times. The rearrangement joins TRBV7-2 to TRBJ1-3; the D gene is possibly TRBD1 (6 bases). The CDR3 runs 15 residues. V lost 5 bases, J lost 0 bases, and 11 bases lay in between. Germline CDR1 is SGHTA and CDR2 is FQGNSA. CDR3 DNA: TGTGCCAGCAGCCTCCAGGGGATCTCTGGAAACACCATATATTTT. This codes for CASSLQGISGNTIYF.

This clonotype occurred many times. The genes are TRBV4-1 and TRBJ2-5; no clear D. The ends were cut back, 1 base at V and 1 base at J, with 10 bases in the middle. This CDR3 spans 15 amino acids. Germline CDR1 reads MGHRA; CDR2 reads YSYEKL. The CDR3 loop reads CASSQGALVQETQYF. CDR3 bases: TGCGCCAGCAGCCAAGGGGCGTTGGTCCAAGAGACCCAGTACTTC.

V usage is TRBV20-1 and J usage is TRBJ2-5; no reliable D call. CDR1 and CDR2 (germline): DFQATT, SNEGSKA (reference sequence). V was clipped by 5 bases and J by 5 bases, with 12 bases between them. The CDR3 consists of 12 residues. The CDR3 DNA sequence: TGCAGTGCTCGACCCGACTGGGAGACCCAGTACTTC. Protein sequence: CSARPDWETQYF.

This clonotype was detected once. This sequence joins TRBV19 and TRBJ2-7, with 13 bases lining up with TRBD2. With V trimmed by 10 bases and J by 2 bases, 5 bases remained unmatched. Per germline, CDR1 LNHDA and CDR2 SQIVND (reference sequence). The CDR3 consists of 14 residues. Here the CDR3 reads CATSGTSGAYEQYF. In DNA form, the CDR3 reads TGTGCCACATCCGGGACTAGCGGGGCCTACGAGCAGTACTTC.

Points on this clonotype: A much larger clone is a single base away; this may be a read error. The chain uses TRBV6-1 and TRBJ1-1; unclear D gene. Trimming pared 7 bases from V and 2 bases from J, leaving 14 bases between. Looked up from germline, CDR1 is MNHNS and CDR2 is SASEGT. The CDR3 contains 14 residues. CDR3 loop: CASKQDGSNTEAFF. As DNA, the CDR3 is TGTGCCAGCAAACAAGACGGGTCAAACACTGAAGCTTTCTTT.

The chain has TRBV9 and TRBJ1-1; no clear D gene. With 0 bases removed from V and 3 bases from J, the gap between germline ends came to 12 bases. The CDR3 extends over 15 amino acids. The germline V gene encodes CDR1 SGDLS and CDR2 YYNGEE. The CDR3 protein is CASSVELDGDTEAFF. The CDR3, as DNA: TGTGCCAGCAGCGTAGAGCTGGATGGGGACACTGAAGCTTTCTTT.